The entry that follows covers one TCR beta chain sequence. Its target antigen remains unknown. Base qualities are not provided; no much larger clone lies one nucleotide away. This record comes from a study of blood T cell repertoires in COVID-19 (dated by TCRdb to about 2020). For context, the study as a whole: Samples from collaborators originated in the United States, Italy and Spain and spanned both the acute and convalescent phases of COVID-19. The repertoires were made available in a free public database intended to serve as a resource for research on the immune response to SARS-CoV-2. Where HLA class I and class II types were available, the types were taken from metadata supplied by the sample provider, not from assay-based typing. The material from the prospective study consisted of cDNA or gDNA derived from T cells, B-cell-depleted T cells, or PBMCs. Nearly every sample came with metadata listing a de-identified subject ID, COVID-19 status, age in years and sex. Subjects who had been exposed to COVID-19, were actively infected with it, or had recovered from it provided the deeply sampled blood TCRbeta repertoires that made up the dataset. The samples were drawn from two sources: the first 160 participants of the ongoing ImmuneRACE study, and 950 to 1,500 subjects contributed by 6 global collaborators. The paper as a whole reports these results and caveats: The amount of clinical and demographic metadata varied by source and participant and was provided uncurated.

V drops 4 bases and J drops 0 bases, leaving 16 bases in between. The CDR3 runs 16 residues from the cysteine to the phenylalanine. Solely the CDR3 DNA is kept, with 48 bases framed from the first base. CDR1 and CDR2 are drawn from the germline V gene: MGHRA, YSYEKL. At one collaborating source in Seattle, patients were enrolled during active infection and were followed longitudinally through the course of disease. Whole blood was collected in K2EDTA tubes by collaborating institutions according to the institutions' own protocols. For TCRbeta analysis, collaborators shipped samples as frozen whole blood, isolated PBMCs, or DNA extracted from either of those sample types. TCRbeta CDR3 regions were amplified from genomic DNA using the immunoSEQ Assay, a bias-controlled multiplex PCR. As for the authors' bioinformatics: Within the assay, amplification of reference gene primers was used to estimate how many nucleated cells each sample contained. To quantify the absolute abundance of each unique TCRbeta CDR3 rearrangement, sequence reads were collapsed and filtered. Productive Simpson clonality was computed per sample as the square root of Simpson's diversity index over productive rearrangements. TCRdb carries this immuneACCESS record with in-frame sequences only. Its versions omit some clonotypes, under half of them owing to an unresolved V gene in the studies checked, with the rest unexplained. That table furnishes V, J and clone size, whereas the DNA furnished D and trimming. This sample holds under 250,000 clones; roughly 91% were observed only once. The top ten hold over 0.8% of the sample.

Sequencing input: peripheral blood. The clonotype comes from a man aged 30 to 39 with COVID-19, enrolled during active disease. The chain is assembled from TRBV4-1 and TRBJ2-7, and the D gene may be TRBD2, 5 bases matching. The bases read TGCGCCAGCAGCCCCGCCCACGGGGTCAGCTCCTACGAGCAGTACTTC. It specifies CASSPAHGVSSYEQYF.